This TCR beta chain stems from a study of blood T cell repertoires in COVID-19. Looking at the study overall: PBMCs, B-cell-depleted T cells, or T cells were the source of the cDNA or gDNA that made up the material.

This table comes from immunoSEQ multiplex PCR, and its TCRdb copy is limited to in-frame clones, with some not included. The table has fewer than 200,000 clones, over 70% seen once. Those enrolled, adults aged roughly 18 to 90 years, came from around 24 US areas. The V end was cut by 3 bases, the J end by 0 bases, with 7 bases between. The CDR3 sequence is 14 residues long. CDR1 and CDR2 from the germline V gene are SGHNT and YENEEA. This TCR came from a woman aged 45-60 years in a cohort exposed to, infected with or recovered from COVID-19 (not recorded which). Sequenced material: PBMCs or T cells enriched from blood (not recorded which). The gene calls are TRBV11-3 and TRBJ2-3, with D perhaps TRBD2 (5 bases). Here the CDR3 reads CASSFSGSTDTQYF. The CDR3 DNA follows: TGTGCCAGCAGCTTCTCGGGGAGCACAGATACGCAGTATTTT.